Listed here are 8 T cell receptor beta chains from one sample, sequenced in a study of high-grade serous ovarian cancer treatment subgroups. Tumor samples were taken before definitive surgery or chemotherapy. Sequenced by immunoSEQ multiplex PCR; TCRdb stores in-frame clones only, minus some. In the table there are about 3,100 clones, under 85% of which are singletons. The sequenced sample was tumor tissue. These receptors all come from a human donor with high-grade serous ovarian cancer.

V gene TRBV28 combines with J gene TRBJ2-7; 7 bases are a match to TRBD2. V shed 6 bases, J shed 4 bases, and the junction held 6 bases outside the gene matches. The CDR3 is 13 amino acids. CDR1 MDHEN and CDR2 SYDVKM come from the germline V gene. The CDR3 DNA reads as TGTGCCAGCAGCCTGACTAGCCAATACGAGCAGTACTTC. As protein: CASSLTSQYEQYF.

The rearrangement links TRBV6-5 to TRBJ1-3, with D hard to call. Trimming stripped 0 bases from V and 0 bases from J, with 6 bases between. This CDR3 contains 15 residues. CDR1 and CDR2 from the germline V gene are MNHEY and SVGAGI. The CDR3 sequence is CASSYSVHSGNTIYF. In DNA form, the CDR3 reads TGTGCCAGCAGTTACTCGGTCCACTCTGGAAACACCATATATTTT.

This clone was seen a few times. As DNA, the CDR3 is TGTGCCAGTAGTCTCGGGACAGGGATTAGGCAGCCCCAGCATTTT. Translation: CASSLGTGIRQPQHF. The V gene is TRBV19, the J gene TRBJ1-5, with 9 bases matching TRBD1. V trimming: 5 bases; J trimming: 7 bases; junction bases outside the gene matches: 9. The CDR3 is 15 residues long. Germline V CDR1 and CDR2: LNHDA, SQIVND (reference sequence).

V and J are TRBV7-3 and TRBJ2-3, with TRBD2 identical over 11 bases. There are 18 residues in the CDR3. With V trimmed by 4 bases and J by 2 bases, 11 bases remained unmatched. Germline V gene sequence: CDR1 SGHTA, CDR2 FQGTGA. The CDR3 DNA reads TGTGCCAGCAGCTATACTAGCGGGGGAGGGGGAACCACAGATACGCAGTATTTT. Translation gives CASSYTSGGGGTTDTQYF.

The chain links TRBV5-6 to TRBJ1-2, with TRBD1 matching 7 bases. The germline gives CDR1 SGHDT, CDR2 YYEEEE. The CDR3 is 13 amino acids. Unmatched junction bases numbered 5, after V lost 5 bases and J lost 4 bases. The CDR3 sequence: CASRLGQFYGYTF. The DNA of the CDR3 is TGTGCCAGCAGACTGGGACAGTTCTATGGCTACACCTTC.

This clone was observed a single time. The chain uses TRBV6-1 and TRBJ2-5; TRBD1 is a possible D gene (5 bases). Gene TRBJ2-7 matches the end of the DNA better, so the J call may be wrong. The CDR3 contains 13 residues. CDR1 is MNHNS, CDR2 SASEGT, per germline. The CDR3: CASRSTAGPEQYF. The CDR3 DNA follows: TGTGCCAGCAGGTCAACCGCAGGGCCCGAGCAGTACTTC.

The V and J genes are TRBV5-6 and TRBJ1-4; TRBD1 is a possible D gene (5 bases). The CDR3 spans 16 residues. The germline V and J ends were trimmed by 4 bases and 3 bases, with 16 bases remaining between them. Germline CDR1 and CDR2: SGHDT and YYEEEE. The CDR3 nucleotides are TGTGCCAGCAGCATCGGGTTAGGGGCCCCTAATGAAAAACTGTTTTTT. This encodes CASSIGLGAPNEKLFF.

The chain uses TRBV5-1 and TRBJ1-5; D ambiguous. CDR1 is SGHRS and CDR2 is YFSETQ in the germline V gene. The CDR3 has 15 amino acids. Trimming left V 4 bases short and J 1 base short, with 12 bases between. This CDR3 is CASSLGTQSNQPQHF. DNA of the CDR3: TGCGCCAGCAGCCTCGGCACCCAAAGCAATCAGCCCCAGCATTTT.